Described below is a single T cell receptor beta chain sequence and its context. The antigen is undetermined. Sequencing was performed with immunoSEQ multiplex PCR; in TCRdb, only in-frame clones are kept and a portion is missing. The table includes about 150,000 clones, roughly 93% detected once. The source of the sample is a study of cytomegalovirus exposure and HLA in healthy donors. Study observations and caveats: There were 164 TCR beta chains listed as cytomegalovirus-associated. Per published reports, the classifier diagnosed cytomegalovirus status with high specificity and sensitivity. CMV antigen specificity was confirmed in vitro for a few CMV-associated chains.

Germline CDR1 reads SGHRS; CDR2 reads YFSETQ. V was clipped by 2 bases and J by 3 bases, with 5 bases between them. The CDR3 runs 12 residues. The V gene is TRBV5-1, the J gene TRBJ1-1, with D perhaps TRBD1 (5 bases). The TCR sequence derives from a man aged 18-30 years in good health and CMV-seropositive. What was sequenced was PBMCs. CDR3 protein: CASSLGDTEAFF. CDR3 nucleotides: TGCGCCAGCAGCTTAGGGGACACTGAAGCTTTCTTT.